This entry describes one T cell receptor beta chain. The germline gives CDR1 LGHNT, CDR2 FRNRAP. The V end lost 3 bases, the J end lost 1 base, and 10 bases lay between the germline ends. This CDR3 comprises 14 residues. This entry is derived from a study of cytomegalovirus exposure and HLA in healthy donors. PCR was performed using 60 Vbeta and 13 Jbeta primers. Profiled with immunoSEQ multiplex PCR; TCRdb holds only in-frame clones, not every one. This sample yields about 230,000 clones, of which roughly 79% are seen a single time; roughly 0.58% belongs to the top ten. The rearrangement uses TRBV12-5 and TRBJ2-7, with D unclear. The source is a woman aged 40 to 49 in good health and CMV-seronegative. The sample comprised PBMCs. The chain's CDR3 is CASGLGVQSYEQYF. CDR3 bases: TGTGCTAGTGGTTTAGGTGTACAGTCCTACGAGCAGTACTTC.